This T cell receptor (beta chain) was sequenced for a study of T cell responses to AZD1222 COVID-19 vaccine. Profiling relied on immunoSEQ multiplex PCR, and the TCRdb table lists in-frame clones only, not all of them. The table has approximately 200,000 clones, about 95% seen once. Findings and caveats of the study: The repertoires were collected only after the peak T cell response. There were mostly white British donors and more females than males, and clonal diversity was possibly underestimated. Increases in Spike-specific TCR breadth and depth were seen after two AZD1222 doses. At baseline, just 6 or 7 AZD1222 recipients tested seropositive.

Germline V lookup: CDR1 SGHRS, CDR2 YFSETQ. Trimming at V came to 1 base and at J to 9 bases, leaving 16 bases not matched to a gene. The CDR3 is made up of 17 amino acids. Concerning this clone: Its antigen is still unknown.

The chain employs TRBV5-1 and TRBJ2-1; TRBD1 aligns across 7 bases. This TCR derives from an adult who received the MenACWY meningococcal vaccine as a control. This material consisted of peripheral blood, taken 28 days after the second dose of the MenACWY control vaccine. DNA for the CDR3: TGCGCCAGCAGCTTGACCCCAGGGACAGCCGGTACGAGTGAGCAGTTCTTC. It specifies CASSLTPGTAGTSEQFF.